A single sample gave rise to the 18 T cell receptor beta chains below, sequenced in a study of blood T cell repertoires in COVID-19. Produced via immunoSEQ multiplex PCR; TCRdb's table is partial and in-frame only. The top ten hold 5% to 7% of the sample, which has some 130,000 clones, about 80% seen once. The sequencing sample was made of PBMCs or T cells enriched from blood (not recorded which). Receptors were obtained from a woman between 50 and 59 years old who had recovered from COVID-19.

This clone was counted once. Compared with germline, one end of the junction differs, possibly owing to a read error. The V and J genes are TRBV6-1 and TRBJ2-7; TRBD2 is a possible D gene (5 bases). Germline CDR1 MNHNS, CDR2 SASEGT. The CDR3 extends over 14 amino acids. Here the CDR3 reads CASREAGVPYEQYF. The CDR3 DNA reads TGTGCCAGCCGTGAGGCCGGGGTCCCCTACGAGCAGTACTTC.

This clone has only a few counts. The chain employs TRBV10-3 and TRBJ1-6; D is unclear. Germline V gives CDR1 ENHRY, CDR2 SYGVKD. The CDR3 is made up of 17 amino acids. Trimming shortened V by 4 bases and J by 8 bases, and 21 bases separated the two germline ends. CDR3 nucleotide sequence: TGTGCCATCAGTGTGGGAGCCGGGCCCCTGGTGGATTCACCCCTCCACTTT. As protein: CAISVGAGPLVDSPLHF.

This chain uses TRBV7-2 with TRBJ1-5, with 7 bases aligning to TRBD1. This CDR3 comprises 17 residues. Germline assignment: CDR1 SGHTA and CDR2 FQGNSA. Trimming cost V 3 bases and J 0 bases; bases outside gene matches: 8. The CDR3 here is CASSFKSGGYSNQPQHF. In nucleotides, the CDR3 is TGTGCCAGCAGCTTCAAGTCAGGGGGGTATAGCAATCAGCCCCAGCATTTT. The full variable domain, completed using reference TRBV7-2 and TRBJ1-5, is GAGVSQSPSNKVTEKGKDVELRCDPISGHTALYWYRQSLGQGLEFLIYFQGNSAPDKSGLPSDRFSAERTGGSVSTLTIQRTQQEDSAVYLCASSFKSGGYSNQPQHFGDGTRLSIL.

The chain recombines TRBV28 with TRBJ2-3; D is undetermined. V shed 2 bases and J shed 0 bases, with 12 bases lying between them. Germline V lookup: CDR1 MDHEN, CDR2 SYDVKM. The CDR3 sequence is 16 residues long. The CDR3 nucleotides read TGTGCCAGCAGTTTAAACAAACTACCTAGCACAGATACGCAGTATTTT. This encodes CASSLNKLPSTDTQYF.

The V gene is TRBV30, the J gene TRBJ1-2, with D uncertain. This CDR3 is 12 amino acids long. CDR1 is GTSNPN, CDR2 SVGIG, per germline (reference sequence). V lost 1 base, J lost 7 bases, and 10 bases lay in between. The CDR3 DNA reads as TGTGCCTGGAGTGCACAAGCGGGTGGCTACACCTTC. Its protein is CAWSAQAGGYTF. Using reference TRBV30 and TRBJ1-2 for the parts outside the CDR3, the full variable domain is SQTIHQWPATLVQPVGSPLSLECTVEGTSNPNLYWYRQAAGRGLQLLFYSVGIGQISSEVPQNLSASRPQDRQFILSSKKLLLSDSGFYLCAWSAQAGGYTFGSGTRLTVV.

The chain joins TRBV6-4 to TRBJ2-3; 7 bases match TRBD2. This CDR3 has 15 residues. The V gene end was trimmed by 0 bases and the J gene end by 0 bases; junction bases not matched to a gene: 0. CDR1 MRHNA and CDR2 SNTAGT come from the germline V gene. The CDR3, as DNA: TGTGCCAGCAGTGACTCAGCGGGAAGCACAGATACGCAGTATTTT. Translated: CASSDSAGSTDTQYF.

The table lists this clone with a few counts. The chain links TRBV30 to TRBJ1-5; 9 positions agree with TRBD1. Germline CDR1 and CDR2: GTSNPN and SVGIG (reference sequence). V lost 0 bases, J lost 2 bases, and 2 bases stayed unmatched. This CDR3 contains 15 residues. The CDR3 region is CAWSVQGAGNQPQHF. The CDR3 DNA sequence: TGTGCCTGGAGTGTACAGGGGGCAGGCAATCAGCCCCAGCATTTT.

The gene calls are TRBV5-1 and TRBJ1-6; 9 positions agree with TRBD1. The CDR3 totals 19 residues. The V gene's germline CDR1 is SGHRS and CDR2 YFSETQ. With 4 bases clipped from V and 0 bases from J, the junction kept 11 bases outside the gene matches. CDR3 bases: TGCGCCAGCAGCCGCGACAGGGGGACGGCAAGCTCCTATAATTCACCCCTCCACTTT. This gives the protein CASSRDRGTASSYNSPLHF.

This chain connects TRBV3-1 (or the pseudogene TRBV3-2) to TRBJ2-5; no reliable D call. The CDR3 is 13 amino acids. V was shortened by 1 base and J by 3 bases, with 6 bases between the two germline ends. CDR1 is LGHDT and CDR2 is YNNKEL in the germline V gene (reference sequence). The CDR3 sequence: CASSQGQEETQYF. The CDR3 nucleotides are TGTGCCAGCAGCCAAGGCCAGGAAGAGACCCAGTACTTC.

The rearrangement links TRBV19 to TRBJ2-7; 7 nucleotides match TRBD2. This CDR3 comprises 13 residues. Germline CDR1 reads LNHDA; CDR2 reads SQIVND (reference sequence). After removal of 6 bases from V and 0 bases from J, the junction contained 2 bases not matched to a gene. Here the CDR3 reads CASRGGSSYEQYV. The CDR3 DNA reads as TGTGCCAGTAGGGGGGGGAGCTCCTACGAGCAGTACGTC.

V gene TRBV28 combines with J gene TRBJ1-4; TRBD1 matches 8 bases. The CDR3 extends over 16 amino acids. Trimming took 5 bases from V and 14 from J; bases not matched to a gene: 19. From germline, CDR1 is MDHEN and CDR2 SYDVKM. CDR3 sequence: CASSPIGDRSVGRLFF. The CDR3 nucleotides read TGTGCCAGCAGTCCCATCGGGGACAGGAGCGTTGGTCGGCTGTTTTTT.

Regarding this clone: Different DNA sequences within this sample yield the same CDR3. V and J are TRBV18 and TRBJ1-1; D is perhaps TRBD1 (5 bases). The V end was cut by 3 bases, the J end by 1 base, with 9 bases between. The germline V gene has CDR1 KGHSH and CDR2 LQKENI. This CDR3 has 14 amino acids. CDR3: CASSPQGGNTEAFF. CDR3 sequence (DNA): TGTGCCAGCTCACCTCAGGGCGGGAACACTGAAGCTTTCTTT.

This chain uses TRBV10-3 with TRBJ1-2; 7 bases are a match to TRBD1. The germline CDR1 and CDR2 sequences are ENHRY and SYGVKD. J lost 3 bases, V lost 10 bases, and 14 bases had no gene match. This CDR3 contains 15 residues. Written as DNA, the CDR3 is TGTGCCAGTCACCAGGGGGGACCCGGTGACTATGGCTACACCTTC. Its translation is CASHQGGPGDYGYTF.

As DNA, the CDR3 is TGTGCCATCAGTGTGGACAGGGGGCAACAAACAGATACGCAGTATTTT. It encodes CAISVDRGQQTDTQYF. The rearrangement uses TRBV10-3 and TRBJ2-3; 11 bases are shared with TRBD1. This CDR3 comprises 16 residues. V gave up 4 bases and J gave up 3 bases; unmatched junction bases: 6. The germline gives CDR1 ENHRY, CDR2 SYGVKD.

The CDR3: CASSVQVDSGNTIYF. The CDR3 bases are TGTGCCAGTAGTGTTCAGGTGGACTCTGGAAACACCATATATTTT. The chain links TRBV19 to TRBJ1-3, with D unresolved. The length of the CDR3 is 15 residues. The V and J ends lost 5 bases and 0 bases respectively, with 11 bases between them. Per the germline V gene, CDR1 is LNHDA and CDR2 is SQIVND (reference sequence). The full variable domain, in which reference TRBV19 and TRBJ1-3 provide the parts outside the CDR3, is DGGITQSPKYLFRKEGQNVTLSCEQNLNHDAMYWYRQDPGQGLRLIYYSQIVNDFQKGDIAEGYSVSREKKESFPLTVTSAQKNPTAFYLCASSVQVDSGNTIYFGEGSWLTVV.

The chain joins TRBV7-2 to TRBJ1-6; weak D call: TRBD1 (5 bases). This CDR3 region has 16 residues. The V gene's germline CDR1 is SGHTA and CDR2 FQGNSA. Deletions cut 4 bases from V and 5 bases from J, with 15 bases between. CDR3 amino acids: CASSSSRESDNSPLHF. CDR3 DNA sequence: TGTGCCAGCAGCTCCAGCAGGGAATCAGATAATTCACCCCTCCACTTT.

V gene TRBV10-3 combines with J gene TRBJ2-7; TRBD1 is a possible D gene (8 bases). Trimming took 7 bases from V and 1 from J, leaving 17 bases between them. CDR1 and CDR2 (germline): ENHRY, SYGVKD. The CDR3 contains 15 residues. CDR3 amino acids: CAIKSSGTGSYEQYF. The CDR3 DNA reads TGTGCCATCAAATCGAGCGGGACAGGATCCTACGAGCAGTACTTC.

V usage is TRBV7-2 and J usage is TRBJ2-7, with 9 bases that match TRBD1. The CDR3 contains 15 residues. Germline V CDR1 and CDR2: SGHTA, FQGNSA. V gave up 3 bases and J gave up 4 bases; unmatched junction bases: 7. The CDR3 coding sequence is TGTGCCAGCAGCTTCCCGGGACAGGGTTTTTACGAGCAGTACTTC. Its translation is CASSFPGQGFYEQYF.